A single sample is the source of the 8 T cell receptor beta chains below, sequenced in a study of response to subunit inactivated influenza vaccine. From the RT-PCR reads, TCRdb called clonotypes with MiXCR, one entry per CDR3 protein. The sample holds about 830,000 distinct CDR3 sequences, roughly 20% seen once. Sequencing used PBMCs from blood, obtained 4 to 6 days after vaccination. These receptors were collected from a man aged 50-60 years who received an inactivated influenza vaccine.

This clonotype has a count of ten or more. This rearrangement joins TRBV6-2 or TRBV6-3 to TRBJ1-5; no clear D. There are 15 residues in the CDR3. Deletions cut 2 bases from V and 2 bases from J, with 10 bases between. Germline-derived CDR1 and CDR2 are MNHEY and SVGEGT. The CDR3: CASSYGLGGNQPQHF. CDR3 bases: TGTGCCAGCAGTTACGGTCTGGGCGGCAATCAGCCCCAGCATTTT.

This clonotype was observed a few times. This rearrangement joins TRBV4-3 to TRBJ1-1, with no clear D. The germline gives CDR1 LGHNA, CDR2 YSLEER. The V end lost 2 bases, the J end lost 1 base, and 23 bases lay between the germline ends. This CDR3 spans 19 amino acids. CDR3 DNA: TGCGCCAGCAGCCAATGTGTCGCATCGACTGGAGACCAGAACACTGAAGCTTTCTTT. This sequence encodes CASSQCVASTGDQNTEAFF.

This clonotype was counted only a few times. The CDR3 sequence: CASSLAPYPSGGRNEQFF. For the CDR3, the DNA is TGTGCCAGCAGCTTAGCTCCATATCCTAGCGGGGGGCGCAATGAGCAGTTCTTC. The V gene is TRBV11-1, the J gene TRBJ2-1; TRBD2 matches at 11 bases. Unmatched junction bases numbered 10, after V lost 0 bases and J lost 6 bases. CDR3 length: 18 residues. The germline V gene encodes CDR1 SGHAT and CDR2 FQDESV (reference sequence).

This clonotype has just a few counts. The chain has TRBV7-2 and TRBJ1-2; D is ambiguous. This CDR3 contains 15 residues. CDR1 and CDR2 (germline): SGHTA, FQGNSA. V shed 3 bases and J shed 6 bases, with 17 bases lying between them. The CDR3 region is CASSFSSPKDHGYTF. The CDR3, as DNA: TGTGCCAGCAGCTTCTCGTCCCCCAAAGACCATGGCTACACCTTC. The whole variable domain, remainder taken from reference TRBV7-2 and TRBJ1-2, is GAGVSQSPSNKVTEKGKDVELRCDPISGHTALYWYRQSLGQGLEFLIYFQGNSAPDKSGLPSDRFSAERTGGSVSTLTIQRTQQEDSAVYLCASSFSSPKDHGYTFGSGTRLTVV.

In its sample, this clonotype was seen a few times. This may be a read error, as it is one base from a much larger clone. The chain uses TRBV7-9 and TRBJ2-1; D gene unclear. CDR1 is SEHNR, CDR2 FQNEAQ, per germline (reference sequence). V was shortened by 2 bases and J by 6 bases, with 5 bases between the two germline ends. The CDR3 sequence is 12 residues long. The CDR3, as DNA: TGTGCCAGCAGCTTAATGGGCAATGAGCAGTTCTTC. Residues: CASSLMGNEQFF.

Only a few counts were recorded for this clonotype. The V and J genes are TRBV12-3 or TRBV12-4 and TRBJ2-5, with a possible D match to TRBD2 (5 bases). V dropped 2 bases and J dropped 5 bases, with 15 bases sitting between them. The CDR3 sequence is 15 residues long. Written as DNA, the CDR3 is TGTGCCAGCAGTTTATATGTCGGGAAGGGCGAGACCCAGTACTTC. This gives the protein CASSLYVGKGETQYF.

This clonotype has a single count. V usage is TRBV3-1 and J usage is TRBJ1-1; 7 bases align to TRBD1. J lost 2 bases, V lost 1 base, and 10 bases had no gene match. This CDR3 comprises 17 residues. The germline CDR1 and CDR2 sequences are LGHDT and YNNKEL (reference sequence). The chain's CDR3 is CASSQGRLHRGNTEAFF. Written as DNA, the CDR3 is TGTGCCAGCAGCCAAGGAAGGTTACACAGGGGAAACACTGAAGCTTTCTTT.

This clonotype appeared a few times. This rearrangement joins TRBV12-3 or TRBV12-4 to TRBJ1-2, with D unresolved. V was pared by 4 bases and J by 4 bases, with 10 bases between. The CDR3 is 13 residues long. The CDR3 spells CASSSTRSYGYTF. The DNA of the CDR3 is TGTGCCAGCAGTTCGACAAGAAGCTATGGCTACACCTTC.